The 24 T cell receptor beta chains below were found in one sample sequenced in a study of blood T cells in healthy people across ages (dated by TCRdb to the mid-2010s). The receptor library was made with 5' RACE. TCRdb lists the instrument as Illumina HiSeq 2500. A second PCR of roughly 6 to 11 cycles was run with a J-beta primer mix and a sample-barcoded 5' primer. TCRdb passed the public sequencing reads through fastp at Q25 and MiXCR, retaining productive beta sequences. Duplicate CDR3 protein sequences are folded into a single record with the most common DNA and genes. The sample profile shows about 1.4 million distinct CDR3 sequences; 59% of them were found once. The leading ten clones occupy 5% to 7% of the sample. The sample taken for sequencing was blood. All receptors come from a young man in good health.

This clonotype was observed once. CDR3 nucleotide sequence: TGTGCCAGCAGGACCGGGACCCCCGGCCCTACAGCCAAAAACATTCAGTACTTC. This encodes CASRTGTPGPTAKNIQYF. The gene calls are TRBV12-3 or TRBV12-4 and TRBJ2-7; D is tentatively TRBD1 or TRBD2 (5 bases each). The last part of the DNA fits TRBJ2-4 better; the J call may be wrong. CDR3 length: 18 residues.

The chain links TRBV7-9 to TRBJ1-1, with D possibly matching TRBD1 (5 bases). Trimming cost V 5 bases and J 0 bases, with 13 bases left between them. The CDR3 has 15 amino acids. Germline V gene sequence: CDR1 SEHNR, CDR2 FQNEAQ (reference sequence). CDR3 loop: CASSPDGGMNTEAFF. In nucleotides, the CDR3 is TGTGCCAGCAGCCCAGACGGGGGAATGAACACTGAAGCTTTCTTT.

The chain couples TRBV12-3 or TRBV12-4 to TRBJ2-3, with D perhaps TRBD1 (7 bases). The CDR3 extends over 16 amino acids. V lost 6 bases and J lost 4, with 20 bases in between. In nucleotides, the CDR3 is TGTGCCAGCAGCCCTAGGCGGGACAGAGGGGCAGATACGCAGTATTTT. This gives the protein CASSPRRDRGADTQYF.

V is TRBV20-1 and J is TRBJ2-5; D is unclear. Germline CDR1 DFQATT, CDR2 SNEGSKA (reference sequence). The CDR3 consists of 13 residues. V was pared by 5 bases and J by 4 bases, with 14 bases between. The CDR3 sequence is CSAPVGGRETQYF. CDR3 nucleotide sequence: TGCAGTGCTCCCGTAGGTGGCCGAGAGACCCAGTACTTC.

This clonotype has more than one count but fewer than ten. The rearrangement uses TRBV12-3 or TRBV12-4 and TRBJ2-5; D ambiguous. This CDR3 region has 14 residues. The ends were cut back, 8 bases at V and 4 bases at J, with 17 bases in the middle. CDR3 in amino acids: CASSPFGSGETQYF. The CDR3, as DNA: TGTGCCAGCTCGCCTTTTGGTTCAGGAGAGACCCAGTACTTC.

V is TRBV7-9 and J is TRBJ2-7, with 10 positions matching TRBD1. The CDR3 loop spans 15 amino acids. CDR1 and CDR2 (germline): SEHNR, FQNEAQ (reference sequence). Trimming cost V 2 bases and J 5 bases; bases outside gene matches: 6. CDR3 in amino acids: CASSLTRTGGNEQYF. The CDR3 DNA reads TGTGCCAGCAGCTTAACGCGGACAGGGGGGAACGAGCAGTACTTC.

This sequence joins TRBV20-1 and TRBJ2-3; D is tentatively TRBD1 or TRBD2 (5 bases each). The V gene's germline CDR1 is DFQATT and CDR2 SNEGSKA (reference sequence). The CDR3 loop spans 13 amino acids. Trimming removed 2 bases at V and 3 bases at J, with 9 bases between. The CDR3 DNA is TGCAGTGCTAGACAGGGACCAACAGATACGCAGTATTTT. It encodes CSARQGPTDTQYF.

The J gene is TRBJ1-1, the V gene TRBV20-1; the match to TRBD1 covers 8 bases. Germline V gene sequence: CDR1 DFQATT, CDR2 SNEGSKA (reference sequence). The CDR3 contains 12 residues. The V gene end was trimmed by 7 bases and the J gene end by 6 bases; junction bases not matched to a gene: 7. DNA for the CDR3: TGCAGTGTTCAGGGGGCGTTGCCTGAAGCTTTCTTT. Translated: CSVQGALPEAFF.

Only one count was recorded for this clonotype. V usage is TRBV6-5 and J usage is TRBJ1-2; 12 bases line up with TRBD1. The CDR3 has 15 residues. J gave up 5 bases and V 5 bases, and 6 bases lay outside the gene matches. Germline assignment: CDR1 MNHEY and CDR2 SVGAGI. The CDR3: CASSPWGQGAYGYTF. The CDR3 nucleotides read TGTGCCAGCAGTCCCTGGGGACAGGGGGCGTATGGCTACACCTTC.

The CDR3 DNA follows: TGCAGTGCTAGAGCCCCGGGGGCGAGCACTGAAGCTTTCTTT. Encoded protein: CSARAPGASTEAFF. The chain uses TRBV20-1 and TRBJ1-1, with a tentative D call TRBD1 (6 bases). The germline V gene has CDR1 DFQATT and CDR2 SNEGSKA (reference sequence). This CDR3 is 14 amino acids long. V shed 1 base and J shed 4 bases, with 13 bases lying between them.

CDR3 in DNA: TGTGCCATTACGACCGTGGGGGGCACAGATACGCAGTATTTT. Translating gives CAITTVGGTDTQYF. The V and J genes are TRBV2 and TRBJ2-3; D is tentatively TRBD1 or TRBD2 (5 bases each). The CDR3 contains 14 residues. Trimming removed 10 bases at V and 1 base at J, with 15 bases between. Germline V CDR1 and CDR2: SNHLY, FYNNEI.

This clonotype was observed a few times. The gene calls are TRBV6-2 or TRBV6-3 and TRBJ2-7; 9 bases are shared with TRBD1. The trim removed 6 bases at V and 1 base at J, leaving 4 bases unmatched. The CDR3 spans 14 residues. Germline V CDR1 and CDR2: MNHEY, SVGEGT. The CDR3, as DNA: TGTGCCAGCAGGGCCGGGACAGGGTCCTACGAGCAGTACTTC. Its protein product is CASRAGTGSYEQYF.

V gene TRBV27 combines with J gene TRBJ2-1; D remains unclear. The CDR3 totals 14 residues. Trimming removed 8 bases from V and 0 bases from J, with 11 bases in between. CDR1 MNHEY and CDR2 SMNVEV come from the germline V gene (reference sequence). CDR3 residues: CASGQAVSYNEQFF. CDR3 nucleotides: TGTGCCAGCGGCCAGGCAGTCTCCTACAATGAGCAGTTCTTC.

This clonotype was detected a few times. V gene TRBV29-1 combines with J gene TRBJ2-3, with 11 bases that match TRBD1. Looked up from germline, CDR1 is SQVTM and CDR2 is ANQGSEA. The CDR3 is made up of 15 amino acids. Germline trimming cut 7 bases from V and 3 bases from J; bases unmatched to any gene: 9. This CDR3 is CSERDRGKGTDTQYF. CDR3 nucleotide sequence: TGCAGCGAGAGGGACAGGGGGAAAGGGACAGATACGCAGTATTTT.

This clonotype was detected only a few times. CDR3 sequence reads: CASSFPGALYEQYF. In nucleotides, the CDR3 is TGTGCCAGCAGCTTCCCGGGAGCCCTCTACGAGCAGTACTTC. V is TRBV5-6 and J is TRBJ2-7; the D gene is possibly TRBD2 (6 bases). This CDR3 is 14 amino acids long. Germline values: CDR1 SGHDT, CDR2 YYEEEE. V was clipped by 2 bases and J by 3 bases, with 12 bases between them.

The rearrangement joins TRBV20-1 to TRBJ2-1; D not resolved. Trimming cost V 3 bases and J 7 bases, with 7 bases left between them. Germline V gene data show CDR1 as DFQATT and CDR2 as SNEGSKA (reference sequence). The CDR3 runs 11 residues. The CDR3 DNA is TGCAGTGCTAGGTTCCAGAATGAGCAGTTCTTC. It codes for CSARFQNEQFF.

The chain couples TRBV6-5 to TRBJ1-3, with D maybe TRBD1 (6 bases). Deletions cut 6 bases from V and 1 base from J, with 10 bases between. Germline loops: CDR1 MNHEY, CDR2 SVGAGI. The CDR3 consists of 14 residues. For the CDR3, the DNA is TGTGCCAGCAGAACAGGGAAATCTGGAAACACCATATATTTT. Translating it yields CASRTGKSGNTIYF.

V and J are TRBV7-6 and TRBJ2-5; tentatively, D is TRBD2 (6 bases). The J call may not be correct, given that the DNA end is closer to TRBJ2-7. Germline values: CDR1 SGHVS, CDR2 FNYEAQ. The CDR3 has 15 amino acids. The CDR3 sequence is CASSLDSSGFYEQYF. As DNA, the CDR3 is TGTGCCAGCAGCTTAGACAGCAGCGGGTTCTACGAGCAGTACTTC.

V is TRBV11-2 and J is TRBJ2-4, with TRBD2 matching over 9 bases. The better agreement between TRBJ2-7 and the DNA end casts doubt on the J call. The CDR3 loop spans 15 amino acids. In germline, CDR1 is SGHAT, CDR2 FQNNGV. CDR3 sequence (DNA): TGTGCCAGCAGCTTAGATAGCGGGAGTATCTACGAGCAGTACTTC. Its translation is CASSLDSGSIYEQYF.

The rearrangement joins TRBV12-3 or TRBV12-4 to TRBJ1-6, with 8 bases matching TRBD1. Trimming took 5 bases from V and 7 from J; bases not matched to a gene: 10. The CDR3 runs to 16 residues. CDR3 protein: CASSLDRGSDNSPLHF. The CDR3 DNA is TGTGCCAGCAGTCTCGACAGGGGCTCAGACAATTCACCCCTCCACTTT.

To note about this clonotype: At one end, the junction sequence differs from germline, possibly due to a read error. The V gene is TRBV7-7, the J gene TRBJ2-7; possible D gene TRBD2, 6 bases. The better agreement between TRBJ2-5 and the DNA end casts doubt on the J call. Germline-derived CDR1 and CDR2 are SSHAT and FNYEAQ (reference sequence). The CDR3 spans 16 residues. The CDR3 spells CASSSGTGDLAVTQYF. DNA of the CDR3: TGTGCTAGCAGTTCCGGGACGGGGGACCTGGCGGTGACCCAGTACTTC.

CDR3 in amino acids: CATSDLGTSGGRDTQYF. The CDR3 DNA is TGTGCCACCAGTGATTTAGGGACTAGCGGGGGGAGGGATACGCAGTATTTT. This chain links TRBV24-1 with TRBJ2-3; the match to TRBD2 covers 15 bases. The CDR3 totals 17 residues. Trimming took 1 base from V and 6 from J; bases not matched to a gene: 4. Germline lookup yields CDR1 KGHDR and CDR2 SFDVKD.

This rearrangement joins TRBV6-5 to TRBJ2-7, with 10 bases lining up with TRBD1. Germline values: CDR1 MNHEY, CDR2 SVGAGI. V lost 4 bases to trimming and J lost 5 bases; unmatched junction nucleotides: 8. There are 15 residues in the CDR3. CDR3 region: CASSSLGQGEHEQYF. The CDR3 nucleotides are TGTGCCAGCAGTTCCCTCGGACAGGGGGAACACGAGCAGTACTTC.

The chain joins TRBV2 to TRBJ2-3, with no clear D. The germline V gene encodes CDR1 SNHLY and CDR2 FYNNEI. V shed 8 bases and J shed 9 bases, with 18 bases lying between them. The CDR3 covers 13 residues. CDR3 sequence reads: CASAPSVGSTQYF. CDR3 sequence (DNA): TGTGCCAGCGCTCCTTCCGTAGGATCCACGCAGTATTTT.